The following is a T cell receptor (beta chain) sequence with its context. The antigen is unknown. This sample is part of a study of T-cell reconstitution after alpha-beta-depleted transplantation in children. Study-wide results and caveats: As was reported, about two months after transplant, alpha-beta T cells came from several hundred expanded graft clones.

Preparation of the TCRbeta library involved a method that used unique molecular identifiers. Using its own MiXCR run on the PCR reads, TCRdb lists one record per CDR3 protein. The sample carries 540,000 or so distinct CDR3 sequences, under 30% recorded once. V gave up 4 bases and J gave up 5 bases; unmatched junction bases: 6. This CDR3 region has 16 residues. Germline V gene data show CDR1 as KGHDR and CDR2 as SFDVKD. The source material was PBMCs, mostly from graft donor cells, sampled 360 days after TCRalphabeta/CD19-depleted stem cell transplant. This chain links TRBV24-1 with TRBJ2-1, with 11 bases matching TRBD2. The clonotype originates from a boy in the first two years of life who had a stem cell transplant for acute myeloid leukemia, so the T cells may come from the graft donor. CDR3 coding DNA: TGTGCCACCAGTGACCGTGGGACTAGCGGTCACAATGAGCAGTTCTTC. Translation: CATSDRGTSGHNEQFF.